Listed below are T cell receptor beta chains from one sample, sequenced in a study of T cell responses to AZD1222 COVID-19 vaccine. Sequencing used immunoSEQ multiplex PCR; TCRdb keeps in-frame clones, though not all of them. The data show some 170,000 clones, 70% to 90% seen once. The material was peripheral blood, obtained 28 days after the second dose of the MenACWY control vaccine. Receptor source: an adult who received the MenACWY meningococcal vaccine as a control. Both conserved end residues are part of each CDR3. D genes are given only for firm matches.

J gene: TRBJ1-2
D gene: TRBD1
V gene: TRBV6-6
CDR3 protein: CATQAGQGLYGYTF
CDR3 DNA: TGTGCCACCCAGGCGGGACAGGGCCTCTATGGCTACACCTTC

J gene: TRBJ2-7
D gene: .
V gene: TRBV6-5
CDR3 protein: CASTSYEQYF
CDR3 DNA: TGTGCCAGCACCTCCTACGAGCAGTACTTC

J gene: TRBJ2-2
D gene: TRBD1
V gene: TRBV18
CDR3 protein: CASSPRRDRAGGELFF
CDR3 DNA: TGTGCCAGCTCACCACGCCGTGACAGGGCTGGAGGGGAGCTGTTTTTT

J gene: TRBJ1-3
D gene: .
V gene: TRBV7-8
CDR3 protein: CASSLGTEGNTIYF
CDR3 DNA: TGTGCCAGCAGCTTAGGGACAGAGGGAAACACCATATATTTT

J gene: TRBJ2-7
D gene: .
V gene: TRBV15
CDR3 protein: CATSDSYEQYF
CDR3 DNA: TGTGCCACCAGTGACTCCTACGAGCAGTACTTC

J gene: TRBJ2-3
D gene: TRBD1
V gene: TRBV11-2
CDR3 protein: CASTMDRGGTQYF
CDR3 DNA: TGTGCCAGCACCATGGACAGGGGAGGTACGCAGTATTTT

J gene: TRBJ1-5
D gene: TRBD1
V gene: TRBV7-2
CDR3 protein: CASSSDAGQGARQPQHF
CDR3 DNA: TGTGCCAGCAGCTCTGATGCGGGACAGGGGGCGAGACAGCCCCAGCATTTT

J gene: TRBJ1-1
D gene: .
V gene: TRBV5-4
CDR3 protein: CASRPGLLNTEAFF
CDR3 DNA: TGTGCCAGCAGACCGGGACTGCTGAACACTGAAGCTTTCTTT

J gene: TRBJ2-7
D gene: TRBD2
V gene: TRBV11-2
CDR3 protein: CASSLRTSGPYEQYF
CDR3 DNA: TGTGCCAGCAGCTTACGGACTAGCGGGCCCTACGAGCAGTACTTC

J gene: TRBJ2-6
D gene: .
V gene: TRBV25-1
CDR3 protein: CASSDRGGSGANVLTF
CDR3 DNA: TGTGCCAGCAGTGATCGAGGGGGATCTGGGGCCAACGTCCTGACTTTC

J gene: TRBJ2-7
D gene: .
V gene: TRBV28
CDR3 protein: CATLGGEVPYEQYF
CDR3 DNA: TGTGCCACCCTGGGTGGTGAAGTCCCCTACGAGCAGTACTTC

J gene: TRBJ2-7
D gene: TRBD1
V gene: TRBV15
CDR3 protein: CATSRVDRVGGEQYF
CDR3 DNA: TGTGCCACCAGCAGAGTAGACAGGGTAGGGGGCGAGCAGTACTTC

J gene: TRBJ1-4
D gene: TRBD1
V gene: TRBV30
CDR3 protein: CAWIHRGSEKLFF
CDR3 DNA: TGTGCCTGGATTCACAGGGGATCTGAAAAACTGTTTTTT

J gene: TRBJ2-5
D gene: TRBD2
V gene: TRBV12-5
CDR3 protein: CAMSTNELAGEGRETQYF
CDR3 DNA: TGTGCTATGTCCACCAACGAACTAGCGGGAGAAGGTCGAGAGACCCAGTACTTC

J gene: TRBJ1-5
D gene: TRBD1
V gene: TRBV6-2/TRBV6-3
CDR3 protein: CASSFDRGYQPQHF
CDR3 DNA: TGTGCCAGCAGTTTCGACAGGGGGTATCAGCCCCAGCATTTT

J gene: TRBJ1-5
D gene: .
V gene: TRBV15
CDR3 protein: CATSRDLARQPQHF
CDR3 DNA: TGTGCCACCAGCAGAGATCTGGCAAGGCAGCCCCAGCATTTT

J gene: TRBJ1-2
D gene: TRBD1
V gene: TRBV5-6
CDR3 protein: CASSLWTGGGYTF
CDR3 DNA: TGTGCCAGCAGCTTGTGGACAGGGGGTGGCTACACCTTC

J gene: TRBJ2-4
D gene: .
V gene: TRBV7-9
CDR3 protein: CASSPGLAKNIQYF
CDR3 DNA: TGTGCCAGCAGCCCAGGACTAGCCAAAAACATTCAGTACTTC

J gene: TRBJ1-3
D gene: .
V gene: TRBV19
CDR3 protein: CASSITGKRSGNTIYF
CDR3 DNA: TGTGCCAGTAGTATCACGGGGAAACGCTCTGGAAACACCATATATTTT

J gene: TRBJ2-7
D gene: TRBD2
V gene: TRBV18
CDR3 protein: CASSPERGEVYEQYF
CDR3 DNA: TGTGCCAGCTCACCAGAGCGGGGGGAGGTCTACGAGCAGTACTTC

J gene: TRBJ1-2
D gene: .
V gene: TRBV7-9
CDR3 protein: CASSPQGPNYGYTF
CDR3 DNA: TGTGCCAGCAGCCCACAGGGACCGAACTATGGCTACACCTTC

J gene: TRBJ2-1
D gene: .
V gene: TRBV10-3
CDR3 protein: CAIGAGQLYNEQFF
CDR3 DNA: TGTGCCATCGGGGCGGGACAGCTCTACAATGAGCAGTTCTTC

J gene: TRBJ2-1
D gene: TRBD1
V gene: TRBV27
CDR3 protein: CASSRFGTGGSRGEQFF
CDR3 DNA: TGTGCCAGCAGCCGATTTGGGACAGGGGGCAGTCGTGGTGAGCAGTTCTTC

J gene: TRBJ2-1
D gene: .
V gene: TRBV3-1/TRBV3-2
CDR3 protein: CASSSWRGRSSYNEQFF
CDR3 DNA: TGTGCCAGCAGCTCCTGGAGGGGTCGGAGCTCCTACAATGAGCAGTTCTTC